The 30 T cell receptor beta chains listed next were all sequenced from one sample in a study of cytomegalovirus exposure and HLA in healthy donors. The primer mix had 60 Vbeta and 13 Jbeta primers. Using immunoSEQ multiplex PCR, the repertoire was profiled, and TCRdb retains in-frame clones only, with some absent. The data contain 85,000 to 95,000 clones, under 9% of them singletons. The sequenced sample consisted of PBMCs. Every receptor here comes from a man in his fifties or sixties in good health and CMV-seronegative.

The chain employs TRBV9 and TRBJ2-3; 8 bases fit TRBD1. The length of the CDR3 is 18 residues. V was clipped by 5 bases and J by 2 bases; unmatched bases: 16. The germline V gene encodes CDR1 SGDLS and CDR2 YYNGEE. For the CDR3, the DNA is TGTGCCAGCAGTCCGGGACAGGACGCCCTTCATTTCACAGATACGCAGTATTTT. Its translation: CASSPGQDALHFTDTQYF.

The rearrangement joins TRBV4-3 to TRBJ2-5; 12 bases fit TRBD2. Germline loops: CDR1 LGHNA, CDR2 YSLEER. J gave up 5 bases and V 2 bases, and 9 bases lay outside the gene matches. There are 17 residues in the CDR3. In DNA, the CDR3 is TGCGCCAGCAGCCAATCTGCACTAGCGGGAGGCAGGGAGACCCAGTACTTC. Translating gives CASSQSALAGGRETQYF.

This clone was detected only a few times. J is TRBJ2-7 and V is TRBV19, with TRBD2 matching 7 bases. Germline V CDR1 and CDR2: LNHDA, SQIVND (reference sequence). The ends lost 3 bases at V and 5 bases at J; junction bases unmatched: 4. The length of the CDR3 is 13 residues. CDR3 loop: CASSIYAGDEQYF. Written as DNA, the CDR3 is TGTGCCAGTAGTATTTACGCGGGGGACGAGCAGTACTTC.

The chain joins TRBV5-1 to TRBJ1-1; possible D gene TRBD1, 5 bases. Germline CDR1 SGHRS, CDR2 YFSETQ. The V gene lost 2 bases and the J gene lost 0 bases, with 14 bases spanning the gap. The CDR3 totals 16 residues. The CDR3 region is CASSFRAGGMNTEAFF. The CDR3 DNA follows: TGCGCCAGCAGCTTCAGGGCGGGCGGGATGAACACTGAAGCTTTCTTT.

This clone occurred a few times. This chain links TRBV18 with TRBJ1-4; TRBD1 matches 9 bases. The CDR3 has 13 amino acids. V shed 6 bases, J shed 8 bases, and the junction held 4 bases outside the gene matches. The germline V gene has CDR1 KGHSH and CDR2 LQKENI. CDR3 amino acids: CASSHTGGEKLFF. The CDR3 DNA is TGTGCCAGCTCCCATACAGGGGGCGAAAAACTGTTTTTT.

DNA of the CDR3: TGCGCCAGCAGCCCGGGTCGGATCCCCAACACCGGGGAGCTGTTTTTT. It is translated as CASSPGRIPNTGELFF. The chain carries TRBV5-1 and TRBJ2-2; D not resolved. V was trimmed by 4 bases and J by 2 bases, leaving 15 bases between them. CDR1 SGHRS and CDR2 YFSETQ come from the germline V gene. The CDR3 length is 16 residues. Full variable domain (remainder filled in from reference TRBV5-1 and TRBJ2-2): KAGVTQTPRYLIKTRGQQVTLSCSPISGHRSVSWYQQTPGQGLQFLFEYFSETQRNKGNFPGRFSGRQFSNSRSEMNVSTLELGDSALYLCASSPGRIPNTGELFFGEGSRLTVL.

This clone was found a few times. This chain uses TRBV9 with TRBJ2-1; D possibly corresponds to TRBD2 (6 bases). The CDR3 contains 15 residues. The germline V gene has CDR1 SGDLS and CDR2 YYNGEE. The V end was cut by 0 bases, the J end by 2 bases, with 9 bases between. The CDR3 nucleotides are TGTGCCAGCAGCGTAGCTCGCGGGACCTACAATGAGCAGTTCTTC. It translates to CASSVARGTYNEQFF. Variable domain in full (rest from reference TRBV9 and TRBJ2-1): DSGVTQTPKHLITATGQRVTLRCSPRSGDLSVYWYQQSLDQGLQFLIQYYNGEERAKGNILERFSAQQFPDLHSELNLSSLELGDSALYFCASSVARGTYNEQFFGPGTRLTVL.

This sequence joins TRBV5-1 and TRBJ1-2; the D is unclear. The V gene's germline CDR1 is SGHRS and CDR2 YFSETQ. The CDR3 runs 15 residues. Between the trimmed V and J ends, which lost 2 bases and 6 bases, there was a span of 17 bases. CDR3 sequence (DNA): TGCGCCAGCAGCTTTCGGGTCGGAGGCGCCCATGGCTACACCTTC. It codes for CASSFRVGGAHGYTF.

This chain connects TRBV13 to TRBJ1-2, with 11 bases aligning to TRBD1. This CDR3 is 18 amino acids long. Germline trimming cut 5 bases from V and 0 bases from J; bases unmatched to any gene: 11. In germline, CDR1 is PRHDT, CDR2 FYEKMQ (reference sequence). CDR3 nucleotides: TGTGCCAGCAGCCCCTCCGTGGACAGGGGGCTCCCTAACTATGGCTACACCTTC. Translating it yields CASSPSVDRGLPNYGYTF.

The CDR3 sequence is CASSIAGTGEQYF. The DNA for the CDR3 is TGTGCCAGCAGCATCGCCGGGACAGGGGAGCAGTACTTC. This chain uses TRBV11-3 with TRBJ2-7, with 9 positions matching TRBD1. Germline-derived CDR1 and CDR2 are SGHNT and YENEEA. V trimming: 5 bases; J trimming: 7 bases; junction bases outside the gene matches: 6. The CDR3 runs 13 residues.

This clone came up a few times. The CDR3 loop reads CASSESARGSYEQYF. The CDR3 bases are TGTGCCAGCAGTGAATCAGCTAGAGGGAGCTACGAGCAGTACTTC. This sequence joins TRBV6-1 and TRBJ2-7; D might be TRBD2 (5 bases). Germline assignment: CDR1 MNHNS and CDR2 SASEGT. This CDR3 contains 15 residues. Trimming took 2 bases from V and 3 from J, leaving 14 bases between them.

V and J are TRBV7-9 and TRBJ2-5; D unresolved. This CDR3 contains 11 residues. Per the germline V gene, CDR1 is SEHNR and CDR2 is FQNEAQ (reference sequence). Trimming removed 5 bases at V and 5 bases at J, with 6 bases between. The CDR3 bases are TGTGCCAGCAGCCCGTCGGAGACCCAGTACTTC. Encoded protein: CASSPSETQYF.

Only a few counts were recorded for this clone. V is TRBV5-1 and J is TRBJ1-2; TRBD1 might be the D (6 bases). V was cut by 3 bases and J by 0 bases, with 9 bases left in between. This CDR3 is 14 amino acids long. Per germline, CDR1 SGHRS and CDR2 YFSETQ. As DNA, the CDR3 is TGCGCCAGCAGCTCACAGGGTCCTAACTATGGCTACACCTTC. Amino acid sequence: CASSSQGPNYGYTF.

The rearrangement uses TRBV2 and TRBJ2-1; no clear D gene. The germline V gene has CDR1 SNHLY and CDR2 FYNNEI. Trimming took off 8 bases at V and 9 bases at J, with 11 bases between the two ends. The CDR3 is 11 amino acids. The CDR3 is CASVGLIEQFF. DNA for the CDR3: TGTGCCAGCGTTGGGCTAATTGAGCAGTTCTTC. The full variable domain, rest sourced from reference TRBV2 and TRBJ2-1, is EPEVTQTPSHQVTQMGQEVILRCVPISNHLYFYWYRQILGQKVEFLVSFYNNEISEKSEIFDDQFSVERPDGSNFTLKIRSTKLEDSAMYFCASVGLIEQFFGPGTRLTVL.

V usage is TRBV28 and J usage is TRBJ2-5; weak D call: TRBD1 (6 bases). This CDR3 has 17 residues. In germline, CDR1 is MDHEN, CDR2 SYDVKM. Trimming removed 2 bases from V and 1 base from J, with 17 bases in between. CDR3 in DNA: TGTGCCAGCAGTTTAGGGGTAAGACAGGCGCTCCAAGAGACCCAGTACTTC. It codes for CASSLGVRQALQETQYF.

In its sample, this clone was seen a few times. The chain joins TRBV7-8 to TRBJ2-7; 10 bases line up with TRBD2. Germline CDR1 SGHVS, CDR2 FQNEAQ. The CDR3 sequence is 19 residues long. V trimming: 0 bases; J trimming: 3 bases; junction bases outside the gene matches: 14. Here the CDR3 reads CASSLAAASGSPESYEQYF. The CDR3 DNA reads TGTGCCAGCAGCTTAGCCGCGGCTAGCGGGAGTCCGGAGAGCTACGAGCAGTACTTC. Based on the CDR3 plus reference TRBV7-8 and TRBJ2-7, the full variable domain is GAGVSQSPRYKVAKRGQDVALRCDPISGHVSLFWYQQALGQGPEFLTYFQNEAQLDKSGLPSDRFFAERPEGSVSTLKIQRTQQEDSAVYLCASSLAAASGSPESYEQYFGPGTRLTVT.

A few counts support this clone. The CDR3 bases are TGTGCCAGCAGCTTCTTCAACAGGGGCGGAGGGGGCACCGGGGAGCTGTTTTTT. The encoded protein is CASSFFNRGGGGTGELFF. The V and J genes are TRBV5-4 and TRBJ2-2, with D perhaps TRBD1 (7 bases). The CDR3 sequence is 18 residues long. Per the germline V gene, CDR1 is SGHNT and CDR2 is YYREEE (reference sequence). The V and J ends lost 2 bases and 4 bases respectively, with 21 bases between them.

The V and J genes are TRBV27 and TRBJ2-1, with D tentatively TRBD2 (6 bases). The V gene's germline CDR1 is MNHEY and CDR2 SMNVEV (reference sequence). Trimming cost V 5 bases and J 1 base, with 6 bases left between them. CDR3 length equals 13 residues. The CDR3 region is CASSRESYNEQFF. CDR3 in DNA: TGTGCCAGCAGTCGGGAGTCCTACAATGAGCAGTTCTTC.

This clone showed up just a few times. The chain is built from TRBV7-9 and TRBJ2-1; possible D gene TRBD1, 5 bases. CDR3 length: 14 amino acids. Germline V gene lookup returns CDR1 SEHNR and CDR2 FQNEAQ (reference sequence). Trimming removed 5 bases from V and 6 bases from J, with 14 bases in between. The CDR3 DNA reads TGTGCCAGCAGCGACCAGGGCGAGTTCAATGAGCAGTTCTTC. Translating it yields CASSDQGEFNEQFF.

For the CDR3, the DNA is TGTGCCTGGAGTGTAGCCTCTTTTTACGAGCAGTACTTC. Its translation is CAWSVASFYEQYF. J is TRBJ2-7 and V is TRBV30; D ambiguous. V lost 0 bases to trimming and J lost 4 bases, with 10 bases between them. CDR3 length equals 13 residues. CDR1 and CDR2 from the germline V gene are GTSNPN and SVGIG (reference sequence).

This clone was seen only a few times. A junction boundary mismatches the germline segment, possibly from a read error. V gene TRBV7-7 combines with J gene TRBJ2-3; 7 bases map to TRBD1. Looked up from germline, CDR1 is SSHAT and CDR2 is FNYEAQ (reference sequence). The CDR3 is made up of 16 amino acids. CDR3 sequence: CASSPTGDPSTDTQYF. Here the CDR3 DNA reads TGTGCTAGCAGCCCAACAGGGGACCCTAGCACAGATACGCAGTATTTT.

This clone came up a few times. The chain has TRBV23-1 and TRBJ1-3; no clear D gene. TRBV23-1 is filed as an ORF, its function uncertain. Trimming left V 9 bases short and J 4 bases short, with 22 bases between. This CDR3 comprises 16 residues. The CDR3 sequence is CASTTVQRVIGNTIYF. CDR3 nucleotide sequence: TGCGCCAGTACCACCGTCCAGCGGGTAATCGGAAACACCATATATTTT.

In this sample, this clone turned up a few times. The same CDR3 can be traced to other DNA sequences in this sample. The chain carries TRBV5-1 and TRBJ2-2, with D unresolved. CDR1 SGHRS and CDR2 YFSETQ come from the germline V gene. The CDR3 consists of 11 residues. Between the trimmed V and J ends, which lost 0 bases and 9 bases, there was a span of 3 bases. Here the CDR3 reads CASSLARELFF. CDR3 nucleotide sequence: TGCGCCAGCAGCTTGGCTCGGGAGCTGTTTTTT.

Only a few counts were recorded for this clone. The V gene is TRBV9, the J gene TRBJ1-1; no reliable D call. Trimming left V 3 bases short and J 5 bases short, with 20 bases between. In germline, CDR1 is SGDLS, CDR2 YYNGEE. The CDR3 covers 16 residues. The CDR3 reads CASSAQATVPRTEAFF. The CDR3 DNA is TGTGCCAGCAGCGCGCAGGCAACGGTTCCCAGAACTGAAGCTTTCTTT. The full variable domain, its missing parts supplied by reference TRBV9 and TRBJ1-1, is DSGVTQTPKHLITATGQRVTLRCSPRSGDLSVYWYQQSLDQGLQFLIQYYNGEERAKGNILERFSAQQFPDLHSELNLSSLELGDSALYFCASSAQATVPRTEAFFGQGTRLTVV.

The CDR3 sequence is CAFPRASGSSYNEQFF. The CDR3 coding sequence is TGTGCCTTCCCCAGGGCTAGCGGGAGTTCGTACAATGAGCAGTTCTTC. V is TRBV30 and J is TRBJ2-1; TRBD2 agrees at 10 bases. CDR3 length equals 16 residues. Germline values: CDR1 GTSNPN, CDR2 SVGIG (reference sequence). V lost 7 bases, J lost 4 bases, and 13 bases stayed unmatched.

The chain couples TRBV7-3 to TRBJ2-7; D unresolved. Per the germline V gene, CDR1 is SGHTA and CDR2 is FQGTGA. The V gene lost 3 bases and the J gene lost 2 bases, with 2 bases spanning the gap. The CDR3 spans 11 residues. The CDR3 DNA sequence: TGTGCCAGCAGCTTCACCTACGAGCAGTACTTC. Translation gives CASSFTYEQYF.

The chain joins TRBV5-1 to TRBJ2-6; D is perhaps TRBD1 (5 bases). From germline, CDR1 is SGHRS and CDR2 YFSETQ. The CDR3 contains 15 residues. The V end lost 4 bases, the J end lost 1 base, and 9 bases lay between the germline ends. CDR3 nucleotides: TGCGCCAGCAGCATAACAGGTTCTGGGGCCAACGTCCTGACTTTC. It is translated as CASSITGSGANVLTF.

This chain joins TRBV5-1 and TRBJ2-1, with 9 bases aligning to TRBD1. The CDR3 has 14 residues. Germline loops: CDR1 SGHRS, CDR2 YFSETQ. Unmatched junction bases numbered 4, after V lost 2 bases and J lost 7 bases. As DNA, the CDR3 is TGCGCCAGCAGCTTTATGGACAGGGGAAATGAGCAGTTCTTC. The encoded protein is CASSFMDRGNEQFF.

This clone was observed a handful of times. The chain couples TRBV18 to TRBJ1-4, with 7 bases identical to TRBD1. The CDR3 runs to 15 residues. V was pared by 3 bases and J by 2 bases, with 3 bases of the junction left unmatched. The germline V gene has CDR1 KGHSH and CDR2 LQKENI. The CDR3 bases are TGTGCCAGCTCACCCAGACAGGGCACTAATGAAAAACTGTTTTTT. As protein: CASSPRQGTNEKLFF.

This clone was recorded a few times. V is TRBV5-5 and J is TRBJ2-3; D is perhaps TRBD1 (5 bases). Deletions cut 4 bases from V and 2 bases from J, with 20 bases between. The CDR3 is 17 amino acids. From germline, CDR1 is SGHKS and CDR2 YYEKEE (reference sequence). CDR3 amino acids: CASSVQRTPSNTDTQYF. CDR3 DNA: TGTGCCAGCAGCGTCCAACGGACACCTAGTAACACAGATACGCAGTATTTT.